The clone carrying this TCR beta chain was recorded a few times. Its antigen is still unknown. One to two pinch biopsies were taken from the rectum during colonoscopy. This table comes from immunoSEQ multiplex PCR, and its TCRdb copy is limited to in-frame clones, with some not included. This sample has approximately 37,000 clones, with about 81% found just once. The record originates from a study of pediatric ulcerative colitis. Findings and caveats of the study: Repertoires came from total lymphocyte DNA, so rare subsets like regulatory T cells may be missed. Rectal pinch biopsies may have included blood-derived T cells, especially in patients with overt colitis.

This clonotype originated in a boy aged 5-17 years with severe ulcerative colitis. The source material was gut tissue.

The CDR3 nucleotides read TGTGCCAGCTCCCTGTCCACGGGCAGAGCTAACTATGGCTACACCTTC. Its translation: CASSLSTGRANYGYTF. This chain uses TRBV2 with TRBJ1-2; the D is unclear. Per germline, CDR1 SNHLY and CDR2 FYNNEI. The CDR3 length is 16 residues. Trimming removed 8 bases from V and 0 bases from J, with 19 bases in between.